The 32 T cell receptor beta chains below all came from one sample that was sequenced in a study of OX40 agonist ivuxolimab in advanced cancers. Assay: immunoSEQ multiplex PCR; the TCRdb copy retains only in-frame clones and omits some. In the table there are tens of thousands of clones, 80% to 85% of which are singletons. The specimen comprised CD4+ or CD8+ T cells sorted from blood, sampled in a trial of the OX40 agonist ivuxolimab. The receptors stem from an adult with an advanced solid tumor such as melanoma, head and neck, liver or kidney cancer.

This clone was observed a single time. The rearrangement joins TRBV27 to TRBJ2-3; the D is unclear. With 3 bases removed from V and 2 bases from J, the gap between germline ends came to 12 bases. The length of the CDR3 is 15 residues. CDR1 is MNHEY, CDR2 SMNVEV, per germline (reference sequence). The CDR3, as DNA: TGTGCCAGCAGTTTTCTGGTACCCCCCACAGATACGCAGTATTTT. It translates to CASSFLVPPTDTQYF.

The CDR3 DNA reads as TGTGCCAGCAGTTTACCCATTAATCTACTAGCGGGGGGAAATGAGCAGTTCTTC. Amino acids: CASSLPINLLAGGNEQFF. The genes are TRBV28 and TRBJ2-1; 12 nucleotides agree with TRBD2. CDR3 length: 18 residues. The junction had 12 bases not matched to a gene; V was cut back by 2 bases and J by 7 bases. CDR1 is MDHEN and CDR2 is SYDVKM in the germline V gene.

This chain connects TRBV4-1 to TRBJ1-2; a possible D gene is TRBD1 (5 bases). The CDR3 is 12 amino acids. Germline loops: CDR1 MGHRA, CDR2 YSYEKL. Trimming took 1 base from V and 10 from J, leaving 10 bases between them. The CDR3 reads CASSQVGELYTF. The DNA for the CDR3 is TGCGCCAGCAGCCAAGTGGGGGAGCTCTACACCTTC.

The chain employs TRBV7-6 and TRBJ2-5, with 10 bases that match TRBD1. This CDR3 is built from 14 residues. The V gene's germline CDR1 is SGHVS and CDR2 FNYEAQ. The ends lost 3 bases at V and 5 bases at J; junction bases unmatched: 3. The CDR3 nucleotides read TGTGCCAGCAGCTTGACAGGGGGCGGGGAGACCCAGTACTTC. Translation gives CASSLTGGGETQYF.

V usage is TRBV13 and J usage is TRBJ2-7; TRBD2 matches 9 bases. There are 17 residues in the CDR3. Germline V gene lookup returns CDR1 PRHDT and CDR2 FYEKMQ (reference sequence). V lost 0 bases to trimming and J lost 3 bases; unmatched junction nucleotides: 9. CDR3 nucleotides: TGTGCCAGCAGCTTAGGCCGAAAGTCTAGCGGGATCTACGAGCAGTACTTC. This codes for CASSLGRKSSGIYEQYF.

This clone is termed medium-sized (0.01 to 0.1%). J is TRBJ2-7 and V is TRBV5-1; 12 bases fit TRBD2. Germline-derived CDR1 and CDR2 are SGHRS and YFSETQ. With 5 bases clipped from V and 5 bases from J, the junction kept 5 bases outside the gene matches. The CDR3 consists of 14 residues. This chain's CDR3 is CASRELAGGDEQYF. The CDR3 DNA reads TGCGCCAGCAGAGAGCTAGCGGGAGGGGACGAGCAGTACTTC. The full variable domain, with the rest looked up from reference TRBV5-1 and TRBJ2-7, is KAGVTQTPRYLIKTRGQQVTLSCSPISGHRSVSWYQQTPGQGLQFLFEYFSETQRNKGNFPGRFSGRQFSNSRSEMNVSTLELGDSALYLCASRELAGGDEQYFGPGTRLTVT.

The chain combines TRBV6-5 with TRBJ1-1; 8 bases agree with TRBD1. This CDR3 is 14 amino acids long. The V segment lost 5 bases and the J segment 4 bases; nucleotides outside the gene matches: 6. Germline loops: CDR1 MNHEY, CDR2 SVGAGI. The CDR3 sequence is CASSTTGVRTEAFF. The CDR3 region has the DNA TGTGCCAGCAGTACGACAGGGGTACGCACTGAAGCTTTCTTT.

V and J are TRBV19 and TRBJ2-7, with TRBD1 as a possible D gene (6 bases). Looked up from germline, CDR1 is LNHDA and CDR2 is SQIVND (reference sequence). The CDR3 spans 16 residues. V shed 5 bases and J shed 2 bases, with 19 bases lying between them. CDR3 residues: CASSDSRGSLAYEQYF. The CDR3 DNA reads as TGTGCCAGTAGTGATTCCAGGGGAAGTTTGGCCTACGAGCAGTACTTC.

The chain links TRBV9 to TRBJ2-7; no clear D. From germline, CDR1 is SGDLS and CDR2 YYNGEE. CDR3 size: 13 residues. The V gene lost 0 bases and the J gene lost 2 bases, with 6 bases spanning the gap. The CDR3 region has the DNA TGTGCCAGCAGCGTAGGAGATACCTACGAGCAGTACTTC. Its protein product is CASSVGDTYEQYF. Full variable domain (missing parts from reference TRBV9 and TRBJ2-7): DSGVTQTPKHLITATGQRVTLRCSPRSGDLSVYWYQQSLDQGLQFLIQYYNGEERAKGNILERFSAQQFPDLHSELNLSSLELGDSALYFCASSVGDTYEQYFGPGTRLTVT.

The chain has TRBV5-5 and TRBJ1-1; D unresolved. Looked up from germline, CDR1 is SGHKS and CDR2 is YYEKEE (reference sequence). This CDR3 spans 14 amino acids. V was shortened by 0 bases and J by 5 bases, with 11 bases between the two germline ends. CDR3: CASSLDGRGTEAFF. Here the CDR3 DNA reads TGTGCCAGCAGCTTGGACGGGAGAGGAACTGAAGCTTTCTTT.

The rearrangement uses TRBV28 and TRBJ2-7, with D hard to call. V dropped 3 bases and J dropped 0 bases, with 9 bases sitting between them. Germline values: CDR1 MDHEN, CDR2 SYDVKM. This CDR3 has 14 amino acids. CDR3 region: CASSFQVGSYEQYF. The CDR3, as DNA: TGTGCCAGCAGTTTCCAAGTGGGCTCCTACGAGCAGTACTTC.

This clone was counted many times. The chain uses TRBV7-9 and TRBJ2-7, with TRBD2 matching over 7 bases. The CDR3 length is 12 residues. J was trimmed by 7 bases and V by 4 bases; bases with no gene match: 4. The germline V gene encodes CDR1 SEHNR and CDR2 FQNEAQ (reference sequence). The chain's CDR3 is CASSSAGWEQYF. In DNA form, the CDR3 reads TGTGCCAGCAGCTCAGCGGGGTGGGAGCAGTACTTC.

The CDR3 loop reads CASSRSLRGRESYNEQFF. CDR3 nucleotides: TGTGCCAGTAGTCGATCCCTTAGGGGGAGAGAGTCCTACAATGAGCAGTTCTTC. This sequence joins TRBV19 and TRBJ2-1, with D tentatively TRBD1 (6 bases). The CDR3 is 18 residues long. From germline, CDR1 is LNHDA and CDR2 SQIVND (reference sequence). V gave up 5 bases and J gave up 1 base, with 21 bases separating them.

This rearrangement joins TRBV19 to TRBJ2-2; weak D call: TRBD1 (6 bases). This CDR3 has 14 residues. Germline lookup yields CDR1 LNHDA and CDR2 SQIVND (reference sequence). V was cut by 10 bases and J by 7 bases, with 19 bases left in between. CDR3 in DNA: TGTGCCACAGGACAGTTTGGGTTTGTCGGGGAGCTGTTTTTT. Amino acid sequence: CATGQFGFVGELFF.

The rearrangement uses TRBV7-8 and TRBJ1-4, with a weak D call TRBD1 (5 bases). In germline, CDR1 is SGHVS, CDR2 FQNEAQ. The CDR3 totals 15 residues. Trimming took 4 bases from V and 8 from J, leaving 17 bases between them. CDR3 coding DNA: TGTGCCAGCAGCTCACGGAAGCAGGGAGGCGAAAAACTGTTTTTT. Its translation is CASSSRKQGGEKLFF.

This clone was recorded once. The chain carries TRBV19 and TRBJ1-2; possible D gene TRBD1, 6 bases. Trimming took off 5 bases at V and 8 bases at J, with 21 bases between the two ends. Germline V lookup: CDR1 LNHDA, CDR2 SQIVND (reference sequence). The CDR3 loop spans 15 amino acids. DNA of the CDR3: TGTGCCAGTAGTTCCCTGAGTGACGGGACAAGGGGCTACACCTTC. Protein product: CASSSLSDGTRGYTF.

V gene TRBV27 combines with J gene TRBJ2-2; perhaps TRBD2 as D (6 bases). Germline V lookup: CDR1 MNHEY, CDR2 SMNVEV (reference sequence). Trimming left V 2 bases short and J 3 bases short, with 7 bases between. CDR3 length: 14 amino acids. CDR3 DNA: TGTGCCAGCAGTTTAGGGACTTACACCGGGGAGCTGTTTTTT. Translating it yields CASSLGTYTGELFF.

The CDR3: CASSAVEGVLYEQYF. DNA for the CDR3: TGTGCCAGCAGCGCAGTGGAGGGGGTCCTCTACGAGCAGTACTTC. The chain uses TRBV5-5 and TRBJ2-7; D tentatively reads TRBD1 or TRBD2 (6 bases each). The CDR3 is 15 amino acids. CDR1 is SGHKS, CDR2 YYEKEE, per germline (reference sequence). V was clipped by 4 bases and J by 3 bases, with 17 bases between them.

This clone showed up just a few times. The J gene is TRBJ2-1, the V gene TRBV9; 9 nucleotides align to TRBD2. Germline V gene sequence: CDR1 SGDLS, CDR2 YYNGEE. This CDR3 comprises 16 residues. J lost 8 bases, V lost 0 bases, and 9 bases had no gene match. The CDR3 nucleotides are TGTGCCAGCAGCGTAGGTTGGCGGGAGGGGAGGGATGAGCAGTTCTTC. Protein sequence: CASSVGWREGRDEQFF.

The DNA of the CDR3 is TGTGCCAGCAGCTCCCATGGGGGGGCAAGTAGCAATCAGCCCCAGCATTTT. Amino acid sequence: CASSSHGGASSNQPQHF. This chain links TRBV7-8 with TRBJ1-5; D may be TRBD1 (6 bases). CDR1 is SGHVS and CDR2 is FQNEAQ in the germline V gene. V was cut by 4 bases and J by 0 bases, with 16 bases left in between. The length of the CDR3 is 17 residues.

J is TRBJ2-2 and V is TRBV7-3; D call uncertain. This CDR3 has 16 residues. V was shortened by 2 bases and J by 4 bases, with 14 bases between the two germline ends. Germline V gene data show CDR1 as SGHTA and CDR2 as FQGTGA. The CDR3, as DNA: TGTGCCAGCAGCTTATATCGGTACAGTTCCACCGGGGAGCTGTTTTTT. It codes for CASSLYRYSSTGELFF.

The chain uses TRBV6-5 and TRBJ2-5; the D call may be TRBD1 or TRBD2 (5 bases each). This CDR3 has 11 residues. Deletions cut 8 bases from V and 5 bases from J, with 9 bases between. The germline V gene has CDR1 MNHEY and CDR2 SVGAGI. The CDR3 protein is CASWGTETQYF. The CDR3 DNA reads TGTGCCAGCTGGGGGACGGAGACCCAGTACTTC.

The rearrangement joins TRBV2 to TRBJ2-7, with D perhaps matching TRBD2 (5 bases). V was trimmed by 8 bases and J by 6 bases, leaving 11 bases between them. The CDR3 runs to 11 residues. Germline CDR1 SNHLY, CDR2 FYNNEI. The CDR3 DNA is TGTGCCAGCTTCGGAGGAGGCGAGCAGTACTTC. Translation gives CASFGGGEQYF.

The J gene is TRBJ1-5, the V gene TRBV4-2; D possibly corresponds to TRBD1 (6 bases). This CDR3 comprises 15 residues. V lost 0 bases to trimming and J lost 2 bases, with 8 bases between them. Looked up from germline, CDR1 is LGHNA and CDR2 is YNFKEQ. The CDR3 DNA sequence: TGTGCCAGCAGCCAAGACGAGGGGGGCAATCAGCCCCAGCATTTT. This translates into CASSQDEGGNQPQHF.

The chain joins TRBV5-4 to TRBJ1-5; D is unclear. Per the germline V gene, CDR1 is SGHNT and CDR2 is YYREEE (reference sequence). The V end was cut by 4 bases, the J end by 4 bases, with 6 bases between. This CDR3 has 12 amino acids. The CDR3 region is CASSRENQPQHF. The DNA of the CDR3 is TGTGCCAGCAGCCGAGAGAATCAGCCCCAGCATTTT.

V is TRBV6-5 and J is TRBJ1-1, with D possibly matching TRBD1 (6 bases). CDR3 size: 12 residues. In germline, CDR1 is MNHEY, CDR2 SVGAGI. V was clipped by 7 bases and J by 9 bases, with 15 bases between them. The CDR3 DNA reads as TGTGCCAGCACCACGGGGGCATTACAAGCTTTCTTT. Its protein product is CASTTGALQAFF.

This chain connects TRBV30 to TRBJ1-5; D possibly corresponds to TRBD1 (5 bases). The CDR3 runs 15 residues. Trimming cost V 0 bases and J 5 bases, with 14 bases left between them. In germline, CDR1 is GTSNPN, CDR2 SVGIG (reference sequence). As DNA, the CDR3 is TGTGCCTGGAGTGTAGAGGGCAGGGACTATCAGCCCCAGCATTTT. Its translation is CAWSVEGRDYQPQHF.

This clone was picked up a small number of times. The chain couples TRBV4-3 to TRBJ2-4; perhaps TRBD2 as D (5 bases). CDR3 length: 14 amino acids. Per the germline V gene, CDR1 is LGHNA and CDR2 is YSLEER. Trimming left V 1 base short and J 8 bases short, with 12 bases between. The CDR3 sequence: CASSQGRGWDIQYF. CDR3 coding DNA: TGCGCCAGCAGCCAAGGACGGGGATGGGACATTCAGTACTTC.

The chain is built from TRBV7-7 and TRBJ1-1; D unclear. From germline, CDR1 is SSHAT and CDR2 FNYEAQ (reference sequence). Trimming removed 1 base from V and 5 bases from J, with 8 bases in between. The CDR3 runs 13 residues. Written as DNA, the CDR3 is TGTGCCAGCAGCTTAGGCTTATTGACTGAAGCTTTCTTT. It translates to CASSLGLLTEAFF.

The CDR3 region is CASSLGAEKNTEAFF. In DNA, the CDR3 is TGTGCCAGCAGCTTAGGGGCGGAGAAGAACACTGAAGCTTTCTTT. The V and J genes are TRBV11-2 and TRBJ1-1; D uncertain. V shed 1 base and J shed 1 base, with 10 bases lying between them. The CDR3 totals 15 residues. The germline V gene has CDR1 SGHAT and CDR2 FQNNGV.

The chain recombines TRBV9 with TRBJ2-2; no firm D call. Germline V gives CDR1 SGDLS, CDR2 YYNGEE. The V gene lost 5 bases and the J gene lost 5 bases, with 10 bases spanning the gap. The CDR3 has 13 residues. The CDR3 DNA sequence: TGTGCCAGCAGTGCCTCGGAAACCGGGGAGCTGTTTTTT. Protein: CASSASETGELFF.

The chain carries TRBV7-3 and TRBJ2-7; 12 bases agree with TRBD2. The CDR3 length is 14 residues. Germline CDR1 is SGHTA and CDR2 is FQGTGA. J was trimmed by 5 bases and V by 6 bases; bases with no gene match: 5. The CDR3 sequence: CASSSSGGADEQYF. The CDR3 DNA is TGTGCCAGCAGTTCTAGCGGGGGGGCCGACGAGCAGTACTTC.